Listed below are T cell receptor beta chains from one sample, sequenced in a study of post-analysis software for immune sequencing data. Each CDR3 protein gets one entry after TCRdb re-called the PCR reads with MiXCR. The table lists approximately 570,000 distinct CDR3 sequences, 44% of them singletons. The sample was blood. Receptors originate from a girl aged 5-17 years with multiple sclerosis. The CDR3 runs from the conserved cysteine through the conserved F or W. Fields, in order: CDR3 length, D gene, J gene, V gene, clone size, CDR3 DNA, CDR3 protein. D genes are given only for firm matches. Clone size, where shown, is once, few, many, or a class for clones that have expanded.

16	NA	TRBJ2-7	TRBV7-9	NA	TGTGCCAGCATCCCGGAAGTCTGGGGGCTCTCCTGCGAGCAGTACTTC	CASIPEVWGLSCEQYF
13	TRBD2	TRBJ2-1	TRBV20-1	NA	TGCAGTGCTGTAGCGGGCGCAGCGAGTGAGCAGTTCTTC	CSAVAGAASEQFF
12	NA	TRBJ1-1	TRBV20-1	NA	TGCAGTGCTACTGAGGGTTTAACTGAAGCTTTCTTT	CSATEGLTEAFF
15	TRBD1	TRBJ1-4	TRBV4-1	few	TGCGCCAGCAGCCAAAGTTCAGGGGGCAGAGAAAAACTGTTTTTT	CASSQSSGGREKLFF
14	NA	TRBJ2-7	TRBV3-1	few	TGTGCCAGCAGCCAAGTGGGACCAGGAGACGAGCAGTACTTC	CASSQVGPGDEQYF
13	TRBD1	TRBJ1-2	TRBV6-5	NA	TGTGCCAGCAGCAACAGGGGGTTCTATGGCTACACCTTC	CASSNRGFYGYTF
13	NA	TRBJ2-3	TRBV12-3/TRBV12-4	NA	TGTGCCAGCAGTCTCCCCCCGCAGTTTACGCAGTATTTT	CASSLPPQFTQYF
16	NA	TRBJ2-5	TRBV4-2	NA	TGTGCCAGCAGCCAAGATACGAGGCGGGGCCAAGAGACCCAGTACTTC	CASSQDTRRGQETQYF
14	NA	TRBJ1-2	TRBV12-3/TRBV12-4	few	TGTGCCAGCAGTTTCAGGGACCAGGGTTATGGCTACACCTTC	CASSFRDQGYGYTF
13	NA	TRBJ2-1	TRBV20-1	few	TGCAGTGCTACCGTTTGGGAAAGGGATGAGCAGTTCTTC	CSATVWERDEQFF
16	NA	TRBJ2-7	TRBV4-1	few	TGCGCCAGCAGCCAAGTTGTCAGGGAATTCTCCTACGAGCAGTACTTC	CASSQVVREFSYEQYF
15	NA	TRBJ2-1	TRBV7-9	NA	TGTGCCAGCAGCTTCGACAAGGTTTTTTACAATGAGCAGTTCTTC	CASSFDKVFYNEQFF
17	TRBD2	TRBJ2-1	TRBV11-2	few	TGTGCCAGCAGCCCTCGACTAGCGGGAGGAGACCGCCATGAGCAGTTCTTC	CASSPRLAGGDRHEQFF
14	TRBD2	TRBJ2-7	TRBV10-3	few	TGTGCCATCAGGGAGGGACTAGAGTCCTACGAGCAGTACTTC	CAIREGLESYEQYF
17	NA	TRBJ2-1	TRBV15	few	TGTGCCACCAGCAGAGCCCCCGGGACGGTCACCTACAATGAGCAGTTCTTC	CATSRAPGTVTYNEQFF
13	NA	TRBJ1-4	TRBV12-3/TRBV12-4	NA	TGTGCCAGCAGTTTATCGGTTTCTGAAAAACTGTTTTTT	CASSLSVSEKLFF
15	NA	TRBJ2-1	TRBV20-1	few	TGCAGTGCTAGTGGGTCGAGGGATCCGAAAAATGAGCAGTTCTTC	CSASGSRDPKNEQFF
14	NA	TRBJ1-2	TRBV5-1	NA	TGCGCCAGCAGCTTGACCCAGGGGAGGAATGGCTACACCTTC	CASSLTQGRNGYTF
17	NA	TRBJ2-7	TRBV10-3	few	TGTGCCATCATCAGAAACCAGGGGCTGGAGGGGTCCTACGAGCAGTACTTC	CAIIRNQGLEGSYEQYF
13	TRBD1	TRBJ2-7	TRBV20-1	NA	TGCAGTGCTAGTTGGACAGGGACCTACGAGCAGTACTTC	CSASWTGTYEQYF
15	NA	TRBJ2-2	TRBV5-1	NA	TGCGCCAGCAGCTTCAACGAGCCGAACACCGGGGAGCTGTTTTTT	CASSFNEPNTGELFF
17	NA	TRBJ2-6	TRBV24-1	NA	TGTGCCACCAGTGATAGGACAGACACCTCTGGGGCCAACGTCCTGACTTTC	CATSDRTDTSGANVLTF
15	TRBD1	TRBJ2-7	TRBV11-1	NA	TGTGCCAGCAGCTTCTGGACAGGGGGCTCCTACGAGCAGTACTTC	CASSFWTGGSYEQYF
15	NA	TRBJ2-3	TRBV12-3/TRBV12-4	few	TGTGCCAGCAGTCCCCAGGCAATTAGCACAGATACGCAGTATTTT	CASSPQAISTDTQYF
14	NA	TRBJ1-1	TRBV6-5	few	TGTGCCAGCAGTTACGGGCAGTCGAACACTGAAGCTTTCTTT	CASSYGQSNTEAFF
16	TRBD2	TRBJ2-7	TRBV6-2/TRBV6-3	NA	TGTGCCAGCAGTTATCTCGGTAGCGGGTTCTCCTACGAGCAGTACTTC	CASSYLGSGFSYEQYF
15	NA	TRBJ1-1	TRBV12-3/TRBV12-4	NA	TGTGCCAGCAGTCCCGGGTCCTTACTGGGCACTGAAGCTTTCTTT	CASSPGSLLGTEAFF
15	TRBD2	TRBJ2-5	TRBV6-5	NA	TGTGCCAGCAGTTACGCGGGACTATACAAGGAGACCCAGTACTTC	CASSYAGLYKETQYF
15	NA	TRBJ2-3	TRBV5-1	few	TGCGCCAGCAGCTTGGCGACTGGAGCAACAGATACGCAGTATTTT	CASSLATGATDTQYF
17	NA	TRBJ2-1	TRBV4-2	few	TGTGCCAGCAGCCAAGTGGGGGCCGCTAGCGGCTACAATGAGCAGTTCTTC	CASSQVGAASGYNEQFF
13	NA	TRBJ1-1	TRBV7-2	NA	TGTGCCAGCAGCTCGAGGGCCAACACTGAAGCTTTCTTT	CASSSRANTEAFF
16	TRBD2	TRBJ2-7	TRBV20-1	few	TGCAGTGCTAGAGACCCCCAGCGGGGTTCGACGTACGAGCAGTACTTC	CSARDPQRGSTYEQYF
13	NA	TRBJ2-7	TRBV20-1	few	TGCAGTGCCAGGGGGGCCACTTCCTACGAGCAGTACTTC	CSARGATSYEQYF
16	TRBD1	TRBJ1-5	TRBV5-6	few	TGTGCCAGCAGCTCGTTGGACAGGGACAGCAATCAGCCCCAGCATTTT	CASSSLDRDSNQPQHF
13	TRBD1	TRBJ1-1	TRBV20-1	NA	TGCAGTGCTAGAGGTGTCAGGGGGGCTGAAGCTTTCTTT	CSARGVRGAEAFF
15	NA	TRBJ2-2	TRBV7-2	NA	TGTGCCAGCATCTCATTTCCAAAGCGGTCCGGGGAGCTGTTTTTT	CASISFPKRSGELFF
16	NA	TRBJ2-4	TRBV20-1	NA	TGCAGTGCTAGTGATTACAGGGTGGATACCAAAAACATTCAGTACTTC	CSASDYRVDTKNIQYF
13	NA	TRBJ2-7	TRBV6-1	NA	TGTGCCAGCAGGGATACTGACGGGGACGAGCAGTACTTC	CASRDTDGDEQYF
11	NA	TRBJ2-4	TRBV6-5	NA	TGTGCCAGCAGTTACGGGGACATTCAGTACTTC	CASSYGDIQYF
15	NA	TRBJ2-5	TRBV12-3/TRBV12-4	NA	TGTGCCAGCAGTTCTTCAGGCGGGATGCGGGAGACCCAGTACTTC	CASSSSGGMRETQYF
12	NA	TRBJ1-1	TRBV29-1	NA	TGCAGCGTGAAGACAGGTTGGGCTGAAGCTTTCTTT	CSVKTGWAEAFF
15	NA	TRBJ2-1	TRBV5-1	few	TGCGCCAGCAGCTTAAGGGTGGAATCCTACAATGAGCAGTTCTTC	CASSLRVESYNEQFF
15	TRBD1	TRBJ1-5	TRBV20-1	NA	TGCAGTGCTAGAGATACAGGGGGGTTCGGTCAGCCCCAGCATTTT	CSARDTGGFGQPQHF
14	NA	TRBJ1-2	TRBV5-5	NA	TGTGCCAGCAGCTTGAAATTTGCCACCGGGGGCTACACCTTC	CASSLKFATGGYTF
15	NA	TRBJ2-7	TRBV10-3	NA	TGTGCCATCAGTGAGTCTAGGGACTTTTCCCGCGAGCAGTACTTC	CAISESRDFSREQYF